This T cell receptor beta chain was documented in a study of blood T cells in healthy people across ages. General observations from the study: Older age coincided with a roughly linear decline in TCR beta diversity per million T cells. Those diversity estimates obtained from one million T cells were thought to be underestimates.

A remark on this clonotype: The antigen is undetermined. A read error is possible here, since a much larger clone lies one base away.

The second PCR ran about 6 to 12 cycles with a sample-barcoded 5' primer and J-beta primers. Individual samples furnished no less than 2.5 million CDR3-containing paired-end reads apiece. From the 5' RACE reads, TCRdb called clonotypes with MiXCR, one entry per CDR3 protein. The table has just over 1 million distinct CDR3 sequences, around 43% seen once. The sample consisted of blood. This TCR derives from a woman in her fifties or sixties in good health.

CDR3 amino acids: CASSLGTGGETQFF. CDR3 DNA sequence: TGTGCCAGCAGTTTGGGGACAGGGGGCGAGACCCAGTTCTTC. The V and J genes are TRBV28 and TRBJ2-1; 12 nucleotides align to TRBD1. The CDR3 runs 14 residues. Germline CDR1 reads MDHEN; CDR2 reads SYDVKM. The J segment lost 13 bases and the V segment lost 3 bases, leaving 7 bases of the junction unmatched.